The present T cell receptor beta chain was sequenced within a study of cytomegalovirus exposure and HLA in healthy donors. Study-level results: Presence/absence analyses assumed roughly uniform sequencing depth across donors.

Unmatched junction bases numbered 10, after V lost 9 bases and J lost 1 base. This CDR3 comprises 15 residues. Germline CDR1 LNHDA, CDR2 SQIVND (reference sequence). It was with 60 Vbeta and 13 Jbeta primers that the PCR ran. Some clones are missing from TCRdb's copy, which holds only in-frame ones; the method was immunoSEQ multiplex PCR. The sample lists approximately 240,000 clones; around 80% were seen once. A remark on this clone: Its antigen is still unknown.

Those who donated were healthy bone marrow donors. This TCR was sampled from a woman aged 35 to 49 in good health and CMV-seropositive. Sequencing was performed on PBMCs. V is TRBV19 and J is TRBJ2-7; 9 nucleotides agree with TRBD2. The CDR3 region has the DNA TGTGCCAGCTCACCTCAGCGGGGGGCGTCCTACGAGCAGTACTTC. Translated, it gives CASSPQRGASYEQYF.